This T cell receptor (beta chain) emerged from a study of shared clonotypes between healthy human individuals. Study information: Used for every donor were three CD4 naive, three CD4 memory, two CD8 naive and one CD8 memory plate.

Notes on this clone: Its antigen remains unidentified.

Findings and limits, study-wide: Generation of non-shared clonotypes was less probable than generation of clonotypes shared by all four donors. A few donors had around 5% of their naive CD4 clonotypes in common.

Positive CCR7 selection of CD45RO-negative cells yielded the naive CD8 cells, and terminally differentiated effector memory CD45RA+ cells were excluded. The germline gives CDR1 SGDLS, CDR2 YYNGEE. The CDR3 sequence is 12 residues long. With 4 bases removed from V and 5 bases from J, the gap between germline ends came to 9 bases. Sequencing was at deep level. Data came from immunoSEQ multiplex PCR; TCRdb stores just in-frame clones and leaves some out. The profile covers hundreds of thousands of clones, with around 92% appearing a single time and 24% taken by the ten largest. The chain has TRBV9 and TRBJ1-2, with unresolved D. The specimen was naive CD8+ T cells sorted from blood. The TCR comes from a man aged 25 to 40 in good health. This chain's CDR3 is CASSLRPYGYTF. As DNA, the CDR3 is TGTGCCAGCAGCTTACGGCCGTATGGCTACACCTTC.